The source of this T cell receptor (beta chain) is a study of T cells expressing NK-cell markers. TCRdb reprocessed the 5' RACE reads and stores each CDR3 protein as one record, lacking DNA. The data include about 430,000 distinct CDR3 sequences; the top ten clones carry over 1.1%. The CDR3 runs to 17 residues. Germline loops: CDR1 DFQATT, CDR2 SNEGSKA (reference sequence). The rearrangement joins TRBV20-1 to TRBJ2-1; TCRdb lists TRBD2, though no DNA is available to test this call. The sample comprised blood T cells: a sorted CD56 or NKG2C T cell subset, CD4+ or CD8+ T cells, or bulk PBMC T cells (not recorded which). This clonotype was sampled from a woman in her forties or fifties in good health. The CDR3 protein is CSARDLSGLADYNEQFF.